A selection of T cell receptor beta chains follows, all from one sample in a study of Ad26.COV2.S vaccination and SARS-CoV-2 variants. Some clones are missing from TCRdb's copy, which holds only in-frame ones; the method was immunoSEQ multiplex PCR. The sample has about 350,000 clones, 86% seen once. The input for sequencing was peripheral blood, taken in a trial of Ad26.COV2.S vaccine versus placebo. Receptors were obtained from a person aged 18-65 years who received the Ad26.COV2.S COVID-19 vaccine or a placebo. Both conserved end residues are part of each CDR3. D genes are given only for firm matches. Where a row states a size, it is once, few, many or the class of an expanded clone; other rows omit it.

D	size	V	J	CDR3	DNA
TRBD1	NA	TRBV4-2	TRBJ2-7	CASSLLDRVIEQYF	TGTGCCAGCAGCCTTCTTGACAGGGTAATCGAGCAGTACTTC
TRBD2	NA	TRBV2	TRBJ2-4	CASSAGTSGIQYF	TGTGCCAGCAGTGCCGGGACTAGCGGCATTCAGTACTTC
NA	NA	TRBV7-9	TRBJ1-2	CASTPGRHNYGYTF	TGTGCCAGCACCCCGGGCCGTCATAACTATGGCTACACCTTC
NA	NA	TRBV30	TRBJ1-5	CAWSLGYSNQPQHF	TGTGCCTGGAGTTTGGGGTATAGCAATCAGCCCCAGCATTTT
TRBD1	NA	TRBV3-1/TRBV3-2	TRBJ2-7	CASSQGGTGGSYEQYF	TGTGCCAGCAGCCAAGGTGGGACAGGGGGCTCCTACGAGCAGTACTTC
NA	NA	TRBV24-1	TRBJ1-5	CATSGSRYSNQPQHF	TGTGCCACCAGTGGCTCCAGGTATAGCAATCAGCCCCAGCATTTT
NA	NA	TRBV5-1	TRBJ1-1	CASSLTVDTEAFF	TGCGCCAGCAGCTTGACGGTTGACACTGAAGCTTTCTTT
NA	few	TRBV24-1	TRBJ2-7	CATSDTGTVSDEQYF	TGTGCCACCAGTGATACCGGGACGGTAAGCGACGAGCAGTACTTC
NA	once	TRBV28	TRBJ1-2	CASSPPREGSGYTF	TGTGCCAGCAGTCCCCCTCGGGAGGGGTCTGGCTACACCTTC
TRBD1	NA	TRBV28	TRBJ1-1	CASSSPRSGGRAFF	TGTGCCAGCAGTTCGCCCCGATCAGGGGGCCGAGCTTTCTTT
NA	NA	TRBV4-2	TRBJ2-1	CASSQAVDISGSDEQFF	TGTGCCAGCAGCCAAGCGGTGGATATCTCAGGTAGTGATGAGCAGTTCTTC
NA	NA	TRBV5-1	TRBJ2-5	CASSLGGRQETQYF	TGCGCCAGCAGCTTGGGAGGGCGGCAAGAGACCCAGTACTTC
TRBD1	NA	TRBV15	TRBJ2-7	CATSLEGGFTEQYF	TGTGCCACCAGCCTGGAAGGGGGCTTCACCGAGCAGTACTTC
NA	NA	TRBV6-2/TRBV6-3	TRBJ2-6	CASSNRVGGANVLTF	TGTGCCAGCAGTAACAGGGTTGGTGGGGCCAACGTCCTGACTTTC
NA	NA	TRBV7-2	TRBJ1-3	CASSPFDRFSGNTIYF	TGTGCCAGCAGCCCGTTCGACCGCTTCTCTGGAAACACCATATATTTT
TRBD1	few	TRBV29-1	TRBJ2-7	CSVYGTGTGGGYYEQYF	TGCAGCGTCTATGGAACAGGGACAGGAGGAGGGTACTACGAGCAGTACTTC
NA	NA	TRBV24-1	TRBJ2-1	CATSDFRGMVEEQFF	TGTGCCACCAGTGATTTCCGAGGGATGGTGGAGGAGCAGTTCTTC
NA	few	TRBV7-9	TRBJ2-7	CASSLLGAEQYF	TGTGCCAGCAGCTTATTAGGCGCCGAGCAGTACTTC
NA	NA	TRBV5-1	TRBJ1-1	CASMGNTEAFF	TGCGCCAGCATGGGGAACACTGAAGCTTTCTTT
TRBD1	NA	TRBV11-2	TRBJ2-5	CASSPSSTGNLKTQYF	TGTGCCAGCAGCCCCTCCTCGACAGGGAACCTAAAGACCCAGTACTTC
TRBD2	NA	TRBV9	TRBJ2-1	CASSVGTSGRNEQFF	TGTGCCAGCAGCGTAGGGACTAGCGGGAGGAATGAGCAGTTCTTC
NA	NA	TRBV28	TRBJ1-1	CASTWDTEAFF	TGTGCCAGCACATGGGACACTGAAGCTTTCTTT
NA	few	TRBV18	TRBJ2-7	CASSLSGTSGEQYF	TGTGCCAGCTCACTTTCCGGGACATCGGGCGAGCAGTACTTC
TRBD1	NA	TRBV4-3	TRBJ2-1	CASSQALEGQGARNEQFF	TGCGCCAGCAGCCAAGCCTTAGAGGGCCAGGGGGCGCGGAATGAGCAGTTCTTC
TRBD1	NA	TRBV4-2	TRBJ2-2	CASKTGETDTGELFF	TGTGCCAGCAAGACAGGGGAGACGGACACCGGGGAGCTGTTTTTT
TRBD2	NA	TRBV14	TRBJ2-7	CASSQAGGSYHEQYF	TGTGCCAGCAGCCAAGCGGGCGGGAGCTACCACGAGCAGTACTTC
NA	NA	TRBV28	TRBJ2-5	CASSSDGAKETQYF	TGTGCCAGCAGTAGTGACGGAGCCAAAGAGACCCAGTACTTC
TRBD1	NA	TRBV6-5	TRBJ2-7	CASSLGTGANEQYF	TGTGCCAGCAGTCTAGGGACAGGGGCTAACGAGCAGTACTTC
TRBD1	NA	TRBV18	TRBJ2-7	CASSRDRDEQYF	TGTGCCAGCTCACGAGACAGGGACGAGCAGTACTTC
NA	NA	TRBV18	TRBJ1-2	CASSPPSVANYGYTF	TGTGCCAGCTCACCACCGTCAGTAGCTAACTATGGCTACACCTTC
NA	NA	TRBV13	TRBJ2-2	CASQTYTGELFF	TGTGCCAGCCAGACGTACACCGGGGAGCTGTTTTTT
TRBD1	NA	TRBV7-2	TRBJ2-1	CASSPVAGGYNEQFF	TGTGCCAGCAGCCCCGTGGCAGGGGGATACAATGAGCAGTTCTTC
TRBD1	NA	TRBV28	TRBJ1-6	CASSLGGGQMNSPLHF	TGTGCCAGCAGTTTAGGGGGGGGACAGATGAATTCACCCCTCCACTTT
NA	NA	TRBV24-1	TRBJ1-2	CATSDGLNYGYTF	TGTGCCACCAGTGATGGGTTAAACTATGGCTACACCTTC
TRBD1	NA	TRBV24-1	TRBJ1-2	CATSESGQGLGGYTF	TGTGCCACCAGTGAATCGGGACAGGGTCTGGGAGGCTACACCTTC
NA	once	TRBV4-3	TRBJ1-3	CASSPGLNTIYF	TGCGCCAGCAGCCCGGGACTAAACACCATATATTTT
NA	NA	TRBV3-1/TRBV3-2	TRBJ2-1	CASSQDPGWSYNEQFF	TGTGCCAGCAGCCAAGATCCAGGGTGGTCCTACAATGAGCAGTTCTTC
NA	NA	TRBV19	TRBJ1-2	CATRAGEIYGYTF	TGTGCCACCAGGGCAGGAGAAATCTATGGCTACACCTTC
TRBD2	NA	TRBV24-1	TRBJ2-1	CATSDPMPRAGGYNEQFF	TGTGCCACCAGTGATCCGATGCCTCGAGCGGGGGGGTACAATGAGCAGTTCTTC
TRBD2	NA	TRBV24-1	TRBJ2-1	CATSDTRGDSYNEQFF	TGTGCCACCAGTGATACTCGGGGGGACTCCTACAATGAGCAGTTCTTC
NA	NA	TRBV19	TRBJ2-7	CASSIGSGPSYEQYF	TGTGCCAGTAGTATAGGTTCAGGGCCCTCCTACGAGCAGTACTTC
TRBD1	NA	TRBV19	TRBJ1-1	CASSLAGGMNTEAFF	TGTGCCAGTAGTCTTGCAGGGGGGATGAACACTGAAGCTTTCTTT
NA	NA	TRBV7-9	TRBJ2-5	CASSLQETQYF	TGTGCCAGCAGCCTCCAAGAGACCCAGTACTTC
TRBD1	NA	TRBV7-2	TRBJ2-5	CASSTHRGIGETQYF	TGTGCCAGCAGCACCCACAGGGGTATAGGGGAGACCCAGTACTTC
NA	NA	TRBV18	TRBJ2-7	CASSRTATYEQYF	TGTGCCAGCTCAAGGACAGCTACCTACGAGCAGTACTTC
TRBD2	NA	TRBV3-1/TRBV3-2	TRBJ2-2	CASSPGGPGELFF	TGTGCCAGCAGCCCGGGGGGGCCCGGGGAGCTGTTTTTT
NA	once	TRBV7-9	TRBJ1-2	CASSRGRGPFYGYTF	TGTGCCAGCAGCCGGGGGAGGGGACCGTTCTATGGCTACACCTTC
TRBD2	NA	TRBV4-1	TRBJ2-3	CASSQLAGSTDTQYF	TGCGCCAGCAGCCAGCTAGCGGGAAGCACAGATACGCAGTATTTT
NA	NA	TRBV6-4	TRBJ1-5	CASSAQGGQPQHF	TGTGCCAGCAGTGCACAGGGCGGTCAGCCCCAGCATTTT
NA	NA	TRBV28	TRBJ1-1	CASRNTLNTEAFF	TGTGCCAGCCGCAACACATTGAACACTGAAGCTTTCTTT
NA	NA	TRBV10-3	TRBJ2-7	CAITPEPNPPYEQYF	TGTGCCATCACCCCCGAGCCGAACCCCCCCTACGAGCAGTACTTC
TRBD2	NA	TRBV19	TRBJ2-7	CASSPAGGYYEQYF	TGTGCCAGTAGTCCTGCGGGAGGCTACTACGAGCAGTACTTC
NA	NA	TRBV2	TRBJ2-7	CASSPYMGQYF	TGTGCCAGCAGTCCGTATATGGGGCAGTACTTC
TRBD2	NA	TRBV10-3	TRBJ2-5	CAISESGLAGEGPQETQYF	TGTGCCATCAGTGAGTCGGGACTAGCGGGAGAGGGGCCACAAGAGACCCAGTACTTC
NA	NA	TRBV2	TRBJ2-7	CASSEGGSQYF	TGTGCCAGCAGTGAAGGGGGATCCCAGTACTTC
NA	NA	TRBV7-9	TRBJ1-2	CASSLPLNTNLNYGYTF	TGTGCCAGCAGCTTACCCCTAAACACTAACCTAAACTATGGCTACACCTTC
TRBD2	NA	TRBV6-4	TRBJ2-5	CASSEGIAGAGETQYF	TGTGCCAGCAGTGAAGGGATAGCGGGGGCCGGAGAGACCCAGTACTTC
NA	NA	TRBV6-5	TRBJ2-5	CASSQNQETQYF	TGTGCCAGCAGCCAAAATCAAGAGACCCAGTACTTC
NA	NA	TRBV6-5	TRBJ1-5	CASSPGSVNQPQHF	TGTGCCAGCAGCCCGGGGTCGGTTAATCAGCCCCAGCATTTT
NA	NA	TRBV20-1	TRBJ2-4	CSASEGLLAKNIQYF	TGCAGTGCTAGTGAGGGGCTCTTAGCCAAAAACATTCAGTACTTC